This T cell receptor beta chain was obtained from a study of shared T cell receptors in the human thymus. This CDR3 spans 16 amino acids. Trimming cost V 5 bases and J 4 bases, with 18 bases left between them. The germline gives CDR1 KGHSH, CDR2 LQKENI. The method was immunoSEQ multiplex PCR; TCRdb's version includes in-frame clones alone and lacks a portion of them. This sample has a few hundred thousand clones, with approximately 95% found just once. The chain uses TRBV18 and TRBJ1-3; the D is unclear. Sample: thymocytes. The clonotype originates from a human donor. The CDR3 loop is CASSSPRCGSGNTIYF. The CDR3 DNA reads TGTGCCAGCTCATCCCCTAGATGTGGGTCCGGAAACACCATATATTTT. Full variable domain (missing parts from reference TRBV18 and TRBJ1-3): NAGVMQNPRHLVRRRGQEARLRCSPMKGHSHVYWYRQLPEEGLKFMVYLQKENIIDESGMPKERFSAEFPKEGPSILRIQQVVRGDSAAYFCASSSPRCGSGNTIYFGEGSWLTVV.